This TCR beta chain was obtained from a study of breast tumors, draining lymph nodes, adjacent tissues. The lymph nodes were axillary draining lymph nodes from breast cancer patients. From the multiplex PCR reads, TCRdb called clonotypes with MiXCR, one entry per CDR3 protein. The sample lists 180,000 or so distinct CDR3 sequences, 31% occurring once. The CDR3 totals 14 residues. Germline-derived CDR1 and CDR2 are MNHNY and SVGAGI (reference sequence). With 8 bases removed from V and 1 base from J, the gap between germline ends came to 9 bases. This clonotype was observed many times. The chain joins TRBV6-6 to TRBJ1-6; D gene uncertain. Sequenced material: axillary lymph node tissue. The origin of this receptor is a female donor with breast cancer. Some clones in this sample may be carry-over from other donors' samples. The CDR3 nucleotides are TGTGCCAGCCTGTTGAGGTCCTATAATTCACCCCTCCACTTT. It translates to CASLLRSYNSPLHF.